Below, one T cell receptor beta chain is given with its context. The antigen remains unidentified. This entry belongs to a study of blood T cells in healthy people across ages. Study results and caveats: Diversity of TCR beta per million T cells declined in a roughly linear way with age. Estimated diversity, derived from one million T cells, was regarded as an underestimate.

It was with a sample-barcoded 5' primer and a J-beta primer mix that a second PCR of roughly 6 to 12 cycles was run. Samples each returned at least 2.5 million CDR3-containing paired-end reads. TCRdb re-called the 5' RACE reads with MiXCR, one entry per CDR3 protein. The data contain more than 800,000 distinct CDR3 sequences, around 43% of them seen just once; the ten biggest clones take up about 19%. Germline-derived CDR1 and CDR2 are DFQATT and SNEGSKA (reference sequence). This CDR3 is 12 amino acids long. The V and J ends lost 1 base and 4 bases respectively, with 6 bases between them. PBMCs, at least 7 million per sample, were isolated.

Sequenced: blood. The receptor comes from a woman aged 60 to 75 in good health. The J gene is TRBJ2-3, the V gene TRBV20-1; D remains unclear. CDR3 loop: CSARAVSDTQYF. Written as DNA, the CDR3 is TGCAGTGCTAGAGCGGTTTCAGATACGCAGTATTTT.